This paragraph reports one TCR beta chain. Its specificity is not known. From germline, CDR1 is SQVTM and CDR2 ANQGSEA. CDR3 length equals 11 residues. V dropped 3 bases and J dropped 5 bases, with 7 bases sitting between them. The entry originates in a study of T-cell reconstitution after alpha-beta-depleted transplantation in children. Study-wide findings and caveats: At the one-year point after transplant, T-cell counts and TCRbeta diversity were found to come mostly from T cells that had been newly produced. About two months after transplant, alpha-beta T cells reportedly came from several hundred expanded graft clones.

Unique molecular identifiers were incorporated during preparation of the TCRbeta library. TCRdb independently ran MiXCR on the PCR reads; one entry per CDR3 protein. The data contain a few hundred thousand distinct CDR3 sequences, 25% to 30% of them singletons. The clonotype comes from a boy under three years old with Wiskott-Aldrich syndrome, due to receive a stem cell transplant. The chain uses TRBV29-1 and TRBJ2-5; D is possibly TRBD2 (6 bases). The sequencing here drew on PBMCs, taken before TCRalphabeta/CD19-depleted stem cell transplant. CDR3 sequence reads: CSVDGGETQYF. As DNA, the CDR3 is TGCAGCGTTGATGGGGGGGAGACCCAGTACTTC. The whole variable domain, remainder taken from reference TRBV29-1 and TRBJ2-5, is SAVISQKPSRDICQRGTSLTIQCQVDSQVTMMFWYRQQPGQSLTLIATANQGSEATYESGFVIDKFPISRPNLTFSTLTVSNMSPEDSSIYLCSVDGGETQYFGPGTRLLVL.